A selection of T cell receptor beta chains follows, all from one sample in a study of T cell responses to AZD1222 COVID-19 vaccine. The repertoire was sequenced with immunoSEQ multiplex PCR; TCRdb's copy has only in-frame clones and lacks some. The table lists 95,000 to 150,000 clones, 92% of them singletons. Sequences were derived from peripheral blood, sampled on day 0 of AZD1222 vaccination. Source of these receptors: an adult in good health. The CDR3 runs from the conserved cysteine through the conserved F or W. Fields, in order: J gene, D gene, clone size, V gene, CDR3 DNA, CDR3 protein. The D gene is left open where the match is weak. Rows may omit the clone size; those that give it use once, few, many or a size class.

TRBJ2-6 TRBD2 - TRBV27 TGTGCCAGCAGTTTAGCGGGGGACAACGTCCTGACTTTC CASSLAGDNVLTF
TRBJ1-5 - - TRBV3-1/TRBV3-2 TGTGCCAGCAGCCAAGGGGATCAGCCCCAGCATTTT CASSQGDQPQHF
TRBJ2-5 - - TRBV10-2 TGCGCCAGCCAAGGAAACGAAGAGACCCAGTACTTC CASQGNEETQYF
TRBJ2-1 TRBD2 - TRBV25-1 TGTGCCAGCAGTGAATTGATAGCGGGGGGAATAAATGAGCAGTTCTTC CASSELIAGGINEQFF
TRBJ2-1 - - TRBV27 TGTGCCAGCAGTTTGGGGCCAGGGGTTTACAATGAGCAGTTCTTC CASSLGPGVYNEQFF
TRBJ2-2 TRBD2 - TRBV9 TGTGCCAGCAGCACCCGGGGGACTAGCGGGGCGAACACCGGGGAGCTGTTTTTT CASSTRGTSGANTGELFF
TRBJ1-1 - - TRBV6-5 TGTGCCAGCAGTTTAAACAAGGCTGAAGCTTTCTTT CASSLNKAEAFF
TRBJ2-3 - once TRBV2 TGTGCCAGCAGTGGGTGGACAGCCACAGATACGCAGTATTTT CASSGWTATDTQYF
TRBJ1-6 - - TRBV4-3 TGCGCCAGCAGCCAAGACCCCCCTAGACAGGTTCTGAATTCACCCCTCCACTTT CASSQDPPRQVLNSPLHF
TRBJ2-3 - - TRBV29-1 TGCAGCACCACCCGAACGGACCACACAGATACGCAGTATTTT CSTTRTDHTDTQYF
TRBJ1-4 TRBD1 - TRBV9 TGTGCCAGCAGCGCCAGGACAGGGAGTGAAAAACTGTTTTTT CASSARTGSEKLFF
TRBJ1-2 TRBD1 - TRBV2 TGTGCCAGCAGGAGCAGGGGGAGTAACTATGGCTACACCTTC CASRSRGSNYGYTF
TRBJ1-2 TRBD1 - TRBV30 TGTGCCTGGAGTGTTGACAGGGTGGGAGGCTACACCTTC CAWSVDRVGGYTF
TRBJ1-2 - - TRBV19 TGTGCCAGTAGTATGGAGGGGATGTATGGCTACACCTTC CASSMEGMYGYTF
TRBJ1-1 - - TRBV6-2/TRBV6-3 TGTGCCAGCAGCCGACTCAGGGATCTGGGGTCTGAAGCTTTCTTT CASSRLRDLGSEAFF